Detailed here is one T cell receptor beta chain. These data are taken from a study of T cell repertoires in cytomegalovirus infection. TCRdb processed the reads anew with MiXCR; each CDR3 protein has one entry. Of around 350,000 distinct CDR3 sequences in the sample, roughly 20% were seen once. Sequencing input: PBMCs. The sequence was obtained from a human donor in good health (CMV status not recorded). Some clones in this sample may be carry-over from other donors' samples.

The CDR3 DNA sequence: TGTGCCAGCAGTTACGGGAAGGGGGTGAGTGAGCAGTTCTTC. Residues: CASSYGKGVSEQFF. The chain links TRBV6-5 to TRBJ2-1; possibly TRBD1 for D (6 bases). CDR1 and CDR2 (germline): MNHEY, SVGAGI. With 2 bases removed from V and 9 bases from J, the gap between germline ends came to 14 bases. The CDR3 has 14 amino acids.